Only a few counts were recorded for the clone carrying this T cell receptor beta chain. The antigen is not known. The data were obtained in a study of CD8+ T cells in alopecia areata. Notes on the study in general: Lesional scalp, notably in alopecia totalis/universalis, had clonality above that of normal scalp.

RNA, once extracted, was reverse transcribed into cDNA for use as the sequencing template. Sequencing used immunoSEQ multiplex PCR; TCRdb keeps in-frame clones, though not all of them. The sample includes about 140,000 clones, approximately 49% seen only once; the top ten take over 0.75%. There are 15 residues in the CDR3. Between the trimmed V and J ends, which lost 4 bases and 0 bases, there was a span of 9 bases. The germline CDR1 and CDR2 sequences are KGHSH and LQKENI. The sequencing here drew on CD4+ T cells sorted from blood, taken at week 0. The TCR sequence derives from a human donor with alopecia areata. The V and J genes are TRBV18 and TRBJ2-2, with D possibly matching TRBD1 (5 bases). As DNA, the CDR3 is TGTGCCAGCTCACAGGGGTTGGCGAACACCGGGGAGCTGTTTTTT. It codes for CASSQGLANTGELFF. Supplemented by reference TRBV18 and TRBJ2-2, the full variable domain reads NAGVMQNPRHLVRRRGQEARLRCSPMKGHSHVYWYRQLPEEGLKFMVYLQKENIIDESGMPKERFSAEFPKEGPSILRIQQVVRGDSAAYFCASSQGLANTGELFFGEGSRLTVL.